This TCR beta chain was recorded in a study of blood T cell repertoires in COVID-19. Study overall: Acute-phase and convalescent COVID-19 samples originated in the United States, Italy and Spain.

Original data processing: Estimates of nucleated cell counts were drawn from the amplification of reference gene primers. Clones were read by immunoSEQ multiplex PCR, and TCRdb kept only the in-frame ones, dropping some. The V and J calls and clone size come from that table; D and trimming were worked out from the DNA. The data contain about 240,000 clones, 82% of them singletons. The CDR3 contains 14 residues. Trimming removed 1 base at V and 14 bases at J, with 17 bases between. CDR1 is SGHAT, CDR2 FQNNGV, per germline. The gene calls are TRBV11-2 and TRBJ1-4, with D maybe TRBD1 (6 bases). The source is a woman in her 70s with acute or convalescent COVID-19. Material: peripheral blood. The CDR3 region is CASSLGQVSVNLFF. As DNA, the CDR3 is TGTGCCAGCAGCTTAGGACAGGTATCGGTCAATCTGTTTTTT.